Shown below are 9 T cell receptor beta chains from a single sample sequenced in a study of CD8+ T cells in alopecia areata. RNA was extracted and reverse transcribed into cDNA as the sequencing template. Here immunoSEQ multiplex PCR was the method, and the copy in TCRdb shows in-frame clones only, minus some. The sample yields more than 150,000 clones, about 60% seen once. The sequencing here drew on CD4+ T cells sorted from blood, taken at week 0. The receptors derive from a human donor with alopecia areata.

The chain carries TRBV5-1 and TRBJ2-1; possible D gene TRBD2, 7 bases. CDR3 size: 14 residues. CDR1 SGHRS and CDR2 YFSETQ come from the germline V gene. The germline V and J ends were trimmed by 6 bases and 6 bases, with 16 bases remaining between them. The CDR3 reads CASTLTGGSNEQFF. In DNA form, the CDR3 reads TGCGCCAGCACCCTTACGGGGGGCAGCAATGAGCAGTTCTTC. The full variable domain, its missing parts supplied by reference TRBV5-1 and TRBJ2-1, is KAGVTQTPRYLIKTRGQQVTLSCSPISGHRSVSWYQQTPGQGLQFLFEYFSETQRNKGNFPGRFSGRQFSNSRSEMNVSTLELGDSALYLCASTLTGGSNEQFFGPGTRLTVL.

V and J are TRBV23-1 and TRBJ2-4; D is perhaps TRBD1 (5 bases). TRBV23-1 counts as an open reading frame of uncertain function. This CDR3 region has 18 residues. V was pared by 4 bases and J by 0 bases, with 19 bases between. DNA for the CDR3: TGCGCCAGCAGTCCCCTTCCCCGACAGATACTAGCCAAAAACATTCAGTACTTC. Translating it yields CASSPLPRQILAKNIQYF.

The gene calls are TRBV18 and TRBJ1-4; the D gene is possibly TRBD1 (6 bases). This CDR3 spans 14 amino acids. The V gene lost 3 bases and the J gene lost 2 bases, with 7 bases spanning the gap. The germline V gene has CDR1 KGHSH and CDR2 LQKENI. CDR3 in amino acids: CASSPGATNEKLFF. CDR3 coding DNA: TGTGCCAGCTCACCGGGGGCCACTAATGAAAAACTGTTTTTT.

V gene TRBV29-1 combines with J gene TRBJ2-5, with unresolved D. CDR1 is SQVTM and CDR2 is ANQGSEA in the germline V gene. The CDR3 has 10 residues. V was pared by 2 bases and J by 5 bases, with 3 bases between. This CDR3 is CSVELETQYF. In DNA, the CDR3 is TGCAGCGTTGAACTGGAGACCCAGTACTTC. The complete variable domain, with remaining parts taken from reference TRBV29-1 and TRBJ2-5, reads SAVISQKPSRDICQRGTSLTIQCQVDSQVTMMFWYRQQPGQSLTLIATANQGSEATYESGFVIDKFPISRPNLTFSTLTVSNMSPEDSSIYLCSVELETQYFGPGTRLLVL.

This chain links TRBV18 with TRBJ2-3, with D maybe TRBD1 (6 bases). V lost 2 bases, J lost 2 bases, and 20 bases lay in between. The CDR3 runs 18 residues. Germline CDR1 is KGHSH and CDR2 is LQKENI. CDR3 residues: CASSPWGQRGVDTDTQYF. The DNA for the CDR3 is TGTGCCAGCTCACCATGGGGGCAGAGGGGAGTCGACACAGATACGCAGTATTTT.

The genes are TRBV30 and TRBJ1-2; 9 bases line up with TRBD1. V shed 2 bases, J shed 4 bases, and the junction held 5 bases outside the gene matches. The CDR3 is 14 residues long. Germline V gives CDR1 GTSNPN, CDR2 SVGIG (reference sequence). CDR3 sequence: CAWSPGQGGYGYTF. The CDR3, as DNA: TGTGCCTGGAGTCCGGGACAGGGCGGCTATGGCTACACCTTC.

The chain couples TRBV6-5 to TRBJ2-3; D is possibly TRBD2 (5 bases). CDR3 size: 14 residues. CDR1 is MNHEY, CDR2 SVGAGI, per germline. Trimming cost V 2 bases and J 2 bases, with 8 bases left between them. The DNA for the CDR3 is TGTGCCAGCAGTTACCGGGATCCCACAGATACGCAGTATTTT. Amino acid sequence: CASSYRDPTDTQYF.

A few counts support this clone. The chain joins TRBV4-1 to TRBJ1-1; no clear D. V lost 8 bases, J lost 4 bases, and 14 bases lay in between. Per the germline V gene, CDR1 is MGHRA and CDR2 is YSYEKL. The length of the CDR3 is 13 residues. Here the CDR3 DNA reads TGCGCCAGCTCAGTGGGCGGTAGCACTGAAGCTTTCTTT. Its protein is CASSVGGSTEAFF.

In its sample, this clone was seen a few times. V usage is TRBV29-1 and J usage is TRBJ1-1; D is unclear. Germline V CDR1 and CDR2: SQVTM, ANQGSEA. The CDR3 is 11 residues long. Trimming took 5 bases from V and 4 from J, leaving 8 bases between them. In nucleotides, the CDR3 is TGCAGCGTTCTGAGGACCACTGAAGCTTTCTTT. Translating gives CSVLRTTEAFF.